The rows below give T cell receptor beta chains drawn from one sample of a study of T cell responses to AZD1222 COVID-19 vaccine. Only in-frame clones appear in the TCRdb table, and some are missing; sequencing was by immunoSEQ multiplex PCR. The sample yields 100,000 to 150,000 clones, around 85% seen once. Specimen: peripheral blood, collected 28 days after the second AZD1222 dose. These receptor sequences come from an adult who received the AZD1222 COVID-19 vaccine. Both conserved end residues are part of each CDR3. The order of the fields is V gene, D gene, J gene, clone size, CDR3 DNA, CDR3 protein. D genes are given only for firm matches. Where a row states a size, it is once, few, many or the class of an expanded clone; other rows omit it.

V gene: TRBV3-1/TRBV3-2
D gene: TRBD1
J gene: TRBJ1-4
clone size: -
CDR3 DNA: TGTGCCAGCAGCCAACCGGGACAGATTAATGAAAAACTGTTTTTT
CDR3 protein: CASSQPGQINEKLFF

V gene: TRBV7-2
D gene: -
J gene: TRBJ2-6
clone size: few
CDR3 DNA: TGTGCCAGCAGCTCGGGCGGTTCTGGGGCCAACGTCCTGACTTTC
CDR3 protein: CASSSGGSGANVLTF

V gene: TRBV5-4
D gene: -
J gene: TRBJ1-2
clone size: -
CDR3 DNA: TGTGCCAGCAGCCTCCCGGTTCCAGAGGGCTACACCTTC
CDR3 protein: CASSLPVPEGYTF

V gene: TRBV28
D gene: -
J gene: TRBJ1-3
clone size: -
CDR3 DNA: TGTGCCAGCAGAACATCTGGAAACACCATATATTTT
CDR3 protein: CASRTSGNTIYF

V gene: TRBV9
D gene: -
J gene: TRBJ2-2
clone size: -
CDR3 DNA: TGTGCCGCCTCCCCCCGGTTAAACACCGGGGAGCTGTTTTTT
CDR3 protein: CAASPRLNTGELFF

V gene: TRBV6-5
D gene: -
J gene: TRBJ1-2
clone size: once
CDR3 DNA: TGTGCCAGCAGTTTCCAAGGGCCCCTGAACTATGGCTACACCTTC
CDR3 protein: CASSFQGPLNYGYTF

V gene: TRBV28
D gene: TRBD2
J gene: TRBJ2-1
clone size: -
CDR3 DNA: TGTGCCAGTTTGGGACTAGCGGGGGTCCCCGCCTACAATGAGCAGTTCTTC
CDR3 protein: CASLGLAGVPAYNEQFF

V gene: TRBV4-3
D gene: -
J gene: TRBJ1-5
clone size: -
CDR3 DNA: TGCGCCAGCAGCCAAGGGGGTAAGGACAGTCAGCCCCAGCATTTT
CDR3 protein: CASSQGGKDSQPQHF

V gene: TRBV5-6
D gene: TRBD1
J gene: TRBJ2-1
clone size: few
CDR3 DNA: TGTGCCAGCAGCCCTCGGGACAGCTACAATGAGCAGTTCTTC
CDR3 protein: CASSPRDSYNEQFF

V gene: TRBV6-2/TRBV6-3
D gene: TRBD1
J gene: TRBJ2-7
clone size: -
CDR3 DNA: TGTGCCAGCAGTTTAGACAGGGACGAGCAGTACTTC
CDR3 protein: CASSLDRDEQYF

V gene: TRBV6-2/TRBV6-3
D gene: -
J gene: TRBJ2-7
clone size: few
CDR3 DNA: TGTGCCAGCAGTGGACTTGACTTTTTGGCAGTATCCTACGAGCAGTACTTC
CDR3 protein: CASSGLDFLAVSYEQYF

V gene: TRBV9
D gene: -
J gene: TRBJ1-1
clone size: -
CDR3 DNA: TGTGCCAGCAGCGTAGTAGGAGCTTACACTGAAGCTTTCTTT
CDR3 protein: CASSVVGAYTEAFF

V gene: TRBV5-1
D gene: TRBD2
J gene: TRBJ2-5
clone size: -
CDR3 DNA: TGCGCCAGCAGCTTGGGAGCTAGCGGGGGTGAGACCCAGTACTTC
CDR3 protein: CASSLGASGGETQYF

V gene: TRBV5-1
D gene: TRBD1
J gene: TRBJ2-5
clone size: -
CDR3 DNA: TGCGCCAGCAGCGTCTCTGGACAGGGGAAACAAGAGACCCAGTACTTC
CDR3 protein: CASSVSGQGKQETQYF

V gene: TRBV28
D gene: TRBD1
J gene: TRBJ2-7
clone size: few
CDR3 DNA: TGTGCCAGCAGTTTGGATCGTTACCCCGGGACAGTTGTCGAGCAGTACTTC
CDR3 protein: CASSLDRYPGTVVEQYF

V gene: TRBV7-9
D gene: TRBD1
J gene: TRBJ2-2
clone size: -
CDR3 DNA: TGTGCCAGCAGCTCCGCCCGGGACAGGGGGCACGCCGGGGAGCTGTTTTTT
CDR3 protein: CASSSARDRGHAGELFF

V gene: TRBV29-1
D gene: -
J gene: TRBJ2-7
clone size: -
CDR3 DNA: TGCAGCGTTGAGAGGAACGAGGGCCACGAGCAGTACTTC
CDR3 protein: CSVERNEGHEQYF

V gene: TRBV5-1
D gene: -
J gene: TRBJ1-1
clone size: -
CDR3 DNA: TGCGCCAGCAGCTTGTTGGGGCCCGAGCCGGACGCTTTCTTT
CDR3 protein: CASSLLGPEPDAFF

V gene: TRBV30
D gene: -
J gene: TRBJ1-6
clone size: few
CDR3 DNA: TGTGCCTGGAGGGCCAAATATTCACCCCTCCACTTT
CDR3 protein: CAWRAKYSPLHF

V gene: TRBV6-4
D gene: -
J gene: TRBJ1-2
clone size: -
CDR3 DNA: TGTGCCAGCAGTGGGCCCCCGGGAGCAGGTGGCTACACCTTC
CDR3 protein: CASSGPPGAGGYTF

V gene: TRBV10-3
D gene: -
J gene: TRBJ1-5
clone size: -
CDR3 DNA: TGTGCCATCAGTGATGGGGGTGGCAATCAGCCCCAGCATTTT
CDR3 protein: CAISDGGGNQPQHF

V gene: TRBV6-2/TRBV6-3
D gene: TRBD2
J gene: TRBJ2-3
clone size: -
CDR3 DNA: TGTGCCAGCAGTTACCCCGGGACTAGTTTAACGCAGTATTTT
CDR3 protein: CASSYPGTSLTQYF

V gene: TRBV6-5
D gene: -
J gene: TRBJ1-1
clone size: -
CDR3 DNA: TGTGCCAGCAGTTACTCGGCGGTGAGTCAGATCGCTGAAGCTTTCTTT
CDR3 protein: CASSYSAVSQIAEAFF